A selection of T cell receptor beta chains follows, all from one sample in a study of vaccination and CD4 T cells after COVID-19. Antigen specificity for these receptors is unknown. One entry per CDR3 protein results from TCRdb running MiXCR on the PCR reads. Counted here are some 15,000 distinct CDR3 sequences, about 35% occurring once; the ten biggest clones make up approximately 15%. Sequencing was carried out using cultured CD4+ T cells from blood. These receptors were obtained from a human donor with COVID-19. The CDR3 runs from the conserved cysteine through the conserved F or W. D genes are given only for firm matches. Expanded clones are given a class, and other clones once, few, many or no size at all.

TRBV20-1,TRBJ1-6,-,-,CSAPSGLSYNSPLHF,TGCAGTGCCCCCTCGGGCCTGTCCTATAATTCACCCCTCCACTTT
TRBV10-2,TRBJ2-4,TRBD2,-,CASKGLAVSNIQYF,TGCGCCAGCAAAGGACTAGCGGTCTCTAACATTCAGTACTTC
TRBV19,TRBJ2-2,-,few,CASTRNTPGELFF,TGTGCCAGTACCCGCAACACTCCCGGGGAGCTGTTTTTT
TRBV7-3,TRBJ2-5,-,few,CASSWGLGETQYF,TGTGCCAGCAGCTGGGGACTCGGTGAGACCCAGTACTTC
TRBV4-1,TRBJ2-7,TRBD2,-,CASSQDGAGVSYEQYF,TGCGCCAGCAGCCAAGATGGGGCGGGGGTGTCCTACGAGCAGTACTTC
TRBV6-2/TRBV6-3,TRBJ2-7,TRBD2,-,CASSTFPAGGPYEQYF,TGTGCCAGCAGTACCTTCCCAGCGGGGGGGCCCTACGAGCAGTACTTC
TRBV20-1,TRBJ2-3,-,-,CSASGLLDTQYF,TGCAGTGCTAGTGGACTCTTAGATACGCAGTATTTT
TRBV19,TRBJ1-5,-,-,CASSIDLPGKGPQHF,TGTGCCAGTAGTATAGATCTGCCGGGTAAGGGGCCCCAGCATTTT
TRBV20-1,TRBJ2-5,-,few,CSALWETQYF,TGCAGTGCTCTATGGGAGACCCAGTACTTC
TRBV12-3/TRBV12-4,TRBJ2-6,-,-,CASSLLGTGANVLTF,TGTGCCAGCAGTTTGTTGGGAACAGGGGCCAACGTCCTGACTTTC
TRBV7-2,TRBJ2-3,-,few,CASSSDRPDTQYF,TGTGCCAGCAGCTCCGACAGGCCAGATACGCAGTATTTT
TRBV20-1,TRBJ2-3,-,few,CSANLKLNHGSGTDTQYF,TGCAGTGCTAACCTAAAACTGAACCACGGGTCCGGCACAGATACGCAGTATTTT
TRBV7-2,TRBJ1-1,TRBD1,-,CASSLQGGGNTEAFF,TGTGCCAGCAGCCTACAGGGGGGTGGGAACACTGAAGCTTTCTTT
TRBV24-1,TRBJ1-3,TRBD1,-,CATSDLRDRVTGNTIYF,TGTGCCACCAGTGATTTGCGGGACAGGGTGACTGGAAACACCATATATTTT
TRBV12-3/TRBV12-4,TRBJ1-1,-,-,CASSPLQPNTEAFF,TGTGCCAGCAGCCCGTTACAGCCAAACACTGAAGCTTTCTTT